This T cell receptor (beta chain) appears in the sequencing data of a study of blood T cell repertoires in COVID-19. Overall study: Some COVID-19 samples were acute and others convalescent; all came from the United States, Italy and Spain. The cDNA or gDNA used as material had been derived from T cells, B-cell-depleted T cells, or PBMCs.

The CDR3 has 14 residues. After removal of 2 bases from V and 5 bases from J, the junction contained 5 bases not matched to a gene. Germline CDR1 and CDR2: SGHTA and FQGNSA. TCRdb keeps only in-frame clones here, not all; method: immunoSEQ multiplex PCR. The table has approximately 260,000 clones, less than 85% seen once. Source material: peripheral blood. The chain combines TRBV7-2 with TRBJ1-1, with 7 bases identical to TRBD1. The clonotype was recovered from a man in his 60s who had recovered from COVID-19. The DNA of the CDR3 is TGTGCCAGCAGCTTAACGAGACAGGGAACTGAAGCTTTCTTT. It codes for CASSLTRQGTEAFF. The complete variable domain, with remaining parts taken from reference TRBV7-2 and TRBJ1-1, reads GAGVSQSPSNKVTEKGKDVELRCDPISGHTALYWYRQSLGQGLEFLIYFQGNSAPDKSGLPSDRFSAERTGGSVSTLTIQRTQQEDSAVYLCASSLTRQGTEAFFGQGTRLTVV.